The next 15 T cell receptor beta chains were all read from a single sample in a study of CD8+CD57+ T cells in acquired aplastic anemia. Patients picked for sequencing had shown CD8+CD57+ cell expansion detected by flow cytometry. The TCR beta profiling, which covered VDJ combination and CDR3 sequence, was carried out using genomic DNA as the template. TCRdb re-called the reads with MiXCR, one entry per CDR3 protein. The sample has 200,000 or so distinct CDR3 sequences, less than 75% seen once. The sample taken for sequencing was sorted CD4+, CD8+, or CD8+CD57+ T cells (not recorded which) from PBMCs. Receptors were obtained from a human donor with aplastic anemia.

The rearrangement links TRBV7-8 to TRBJ1-3, with D unclear. Germline V lookup: CDR1 SGHVS, CDR2 FQNEAQ. There are 15 residues in the CDR3. V was clipped by 5 bases and J by 0 bases, with 11 bases between them. CDR3 DNA: TGTGCCAGCAGCGTTCAGGTTTACTCTGGAAACACCATATATTTT. Residues: CASSVQVYSGNTIYF.

V is TRBV10-3 and J is TRBJ1-6, with TRBD1 as a possible D gene (6 bases). Germline V gene data show CDR1 as ENHRY and CDR2 as SYGVKD. The CDR3 covers 15 residues. V was pared by 6 bases and J by 0 bases, with 9 bases between. The CDR3 is CAIREDSSYNSPLHF. As DNA, the CDR3 is TGTGCCATCAGAGAGGACAGCTCCTATAATTCACCCCTCCACTTT.

The chain is built from TRBV7-2 and TRBJ2-4, with D maybe TRBD2 (5 bases). Germline CDR1 and CDR2: SGHTA and FQGNSA. With 0 bases removed from V and 7 bases from J, the gap between germline ends came to 13 bases. This CDR3 contains 15 residues. As DNA, the CDR3 is TGTGCCAGCAGCTTAGCGGTTGGGGTAGCGAACATTCAGTACTTC. The encoded protein is CASSLAVGVANIQYF.

The chain carries TRBV7-9 and TRBJ1-2; no firm D call. V was shortened by 0 bases and J by 0 bases, with 8 bases between the two germline ends. The CDR3 is made up of 15 amino acids. In germline, CDR1 is SEHNR, CDR2 FQNEAQ (reference sequence). The CDR3 bases are TGTGCCAGCAGCTTAGCTTCAGTAGCTAACTATGGCTACACCTTC. Its protein is CASSLASVANYGYTF.

The rearrangement links TRBV10-3 to TRBJ2-1, with 8 nucleotides matching TRBD1. The junction had 5 bases not matched to a gene; V was cut back by 7 bases and J by 6 bases. CDR1 and CDR2 from the germline V gene are ENHRY and SYGVKD. This CDR3 is built from 13 residues. CDR3 protein: CAIMDRVGNEQFF. CDR3 coding DNA: TGTGCCATCATGGACAGGGTGGGCAATGAGCAGTTCTTC.

With respect to this clonotype: One end of the junction fails to match germline, which may point to a read error. The V and J genes are TRBV9 and TRBJ2-1; 8 nucleotides align to TRBD1. Germline values: CDR1 SGDLS, CDR2 YYNGEE. The CDR3 consists of 12 residues. In nucleotides, the CDR3 is TGTGCCAGCAGCCCACAGGGGGTTGAGCGGTTATTC. Its protein product is CASSPQGVERLF.

This clonotype was observed a few times. The CDR3 bases are TGTGCCAGCAGTGAAGGAGGGGGCCGAATCACAGATACGCAGTATTTT. Amino acid sequence: CASSEGGGRITDTQYF. The V gene is TRBV2, the J gene TRBJ2-3, with 7 nucleotides matching TRBD1. The length of the CDR3 is 16 residues. After removal of 1 base from V and 2 bases from J, the junction contained 6 bases not matched to a gene. The germline V gene has CDR1 SNHLY and CDR2 FYNNEI.

The chain employs TRBV5-1 and TRBJ2-5; D might be TRBD1 (6 bases). The V gene's germline CDR1 is SGHRS and CDR2 YFSETQ. This CDR3 is 15 amino acids long. V shed 4 bases and J shed 2 bases, with 15 bases lying between them. CDR3 DNA sequence: TGCGCCAGCAGCACACACGGACAGTTACAAGAGACCCAGTACTTC. Amino acids: CASSTHGQLQETQYF.

CDR3 in amino acids: CASSLYSGGASSYNEQFF. CDR3 sequence (DNA): TGCGCCAGCAGCTTGTATAGCGGGGGGGCGAGCTCCTACAATGAGCAGTTCTTC. The genes are TRBV5-1 and TRBJ2-1; 11 nucleotides line up with TRBD2. There are 18 residues in the CDR3. In germline, CDR1 is SGHRS, CDR2 YFSETQ. V was pared by 1 base and J by 0 bases, with 6 bases of the junction left unmatched.

This chain links TRBV6-5 with TRBJ1-6, with D perhaps matching TRBD1 (6 bases). Trimming removed 7 bases from V and 2 bases from J, with 15 bases in between. The CDR3 runs 16 residues. Germline CDR1 MNHEY, CDR2 SVGAGI. For the CDR3, the DNA is TGTGCCAGCACCACACAGGGACGTGCCTATAATTCACCCCTCCACTTT. Translation gives CASTTQGRAYNSPLHF.

The V call is TRBV7-8, the J call TRBJ2-7; no clear D gene. The CDR3 spans 14 residues. Germline lookup yields CDR1 SGHVS and CDR2 FQNEAQ. Trimming took off 2 bases at V and 0 bases at J, with 8 bases between the two ends. The CDR3 nucleotides read TGTGCCAGCAGCTTAAATGCCGGCTCCTACGAGCAGTACTTC. Amino acid sequence: CASSLNAGSYEQYF.

A word on this clonotype: A much larger clonotype is one base distant, so this may be a read error. The chain couples TRBV5-6 to TRBJ1-4; 7 bases fit TRBD1. Looked up from germline, CDR1 is SGHDT and CDR2 is YYEEEE. This CDR3 has 16 residues. V shed 3 bases and J 3 bases; nucleotides not matched to a gene: 8. The CDR3 coding sequence is TGTGCCAGCAGCTCACCGGGACAGACAGCTAATGAAAAACTGTTTTTT. It encodes CASSSPGQTANEKLFF.

This chain uses TRBV29-1 with TRBJ1-1; D is ambiguous. The CDR3 extends over 13 amino acids. The V gene's germline CDR1 is SQVTM and CDR2 ANQGSEA. Trimming took off 4 bases at V and 1 base at J, with 10 bases between the two ends. CDR3 in amino acids: CSVGAGPNTEAFF. For the CDR3, the DNA is TGCAGCGTTGGGGCTGGCCCGAACACTGAAGCTTTCTTT.

The count of this clonotype is one. The rearrangement links TRBV19 to TRBJ2-7; 7 bases fit TRBD1. The CDR3 is 14 residues long. V trimming: 5 bases; J trimming: 2 bases; junction bases outside the gene matches: 6. Per germline, CDR1 LNHDA and CDR2 SQIVND (reference sequence). The CDR3 bases are TGTGCCAGTAGTGGCCGACAGGGTCCCTACGAGCAGTACTTC. Translated, it gives CASSGRQGPYEQYF.

This clonotype was counted a few times. V is TRBV20-1 and J is TRBJ2-1; tentative D call: TRBD1 (5 bases). The V and J ends lost 4 bases and 4 bases respectively, with 8 bases between them. The germline V gene has CDR1 DFQATT and CDR2 SNEGSKA (reference sequence). CDR3 length: 12 amino acids. In nucleotides, the CDR3 is TGCAGTGCTAAGGGGAATTACAATGAGCAGTTCTTC. Encoded protein: CSAKGNYNEQFF.